These 18 T cell receptor beta chains share one sample of origin, sequenced in a study of T-cell memory formation after mild COVID-19. TCRdb ran MiXCR on the 5' RACE reads and lists one entry per CDR3 protein. The table lists 50,000 to 70,000 distinct CDR3 sequences, over 9% of them singletons, with 24% in the top ten. The source material was PBMCs or a T cell subset sorted from them (not recorded which). These receptors originate from a man aged 18 to 30 who had mild COVID-19 (a few samples of this study predate the infection). Cell type and time point are not known.

The chain links TRBV7-2 to TRBJ2-2, with D uncertain. The ends were cut back, 0 bases at V and 4 bases at J, with 12 bases in the middle. The CDR3 runs to 16 residues. Germline CDR1 and CDR2: SGHTA and FQGNSA. CDR3 in amino acids: CASSLAAPNPTGELFF. The CDR3 DNA follows: TGTGCCAGCAGCTTAGCGGCCCCCAATCCCACCGGGGAGCTGTTTTTT.

The chain has TRBV5-8 and TRBJ2-7, with a possible D match to TRBD2 (5 bases). With 4 bases removed from V and 2 bases from J, the gap between germline ends came to 16 bases. Looked up from germline, CDR1 is SGHTS and CDR2 is YDEGEE. The CDR3 consists of 15 residues. The CDR3 DNA reads as TGTGCCAGCAGCCCCCCCAATCGGGGAACCTACGAGCAGTACGTC. Amino acids: CASSPPNRGTYEQYV.

The chain employs TRBV11-2 and TRBJ1-1; TRBD1 might be the D (6 bases). The CDR3 totals 12 residues. Deletions cut 6 bases from V and 7 bases from J, with 12 bases between. Germline V gene lookup returns CDR1 SGHAT and CDR2 FQNNGV. CDR3 sequence: CASRRGRGEAFF. The CDR3 region has the DNA TGTGCCAGCAGGCGGGGGCGGGGTGAAGCTTTCTTT.

In this sample, this clonotype turned up a few times. This rearrangement joins TRBV5-1 to TRBJ2-1; 8 positions agree with TRBD2. CDR3 length: 14 residues. With 4 bases clipped from V and 8 bases from J, the junction kept 8 bases outside the gene matches. Germline CDR1 and CDR2: SGHRS and YFSETQ. CDR3 sequence: CASSTPGGGHEQFF. CDR3 bases: TGCGCCAGCAGCACCCCGGGGGGGGGTCATGAGCAGTTCTTC.

V usage is TRBV10-3 and J usage is TRBJ2-3; 14 nucleotides align to TRBD2. Germline V CDR1 and CDR2: ENHRY, SYGVKD. This CDR3 is built from 21 residues. V lost 6 bases to trimming and J lost 0 bases; unmatched junction nucleotides: 17. The CDR3 DNA is TGTGCCATCAGGGAACCCTTGGGACTAGCGGGGGCCGAGGGAAGCACAGATACGCAGTATTTT. Its translation is CAIREPLGLAGAEGSTDTQYF.

This clonotype was observed at least ten times. The CDR3 nucleotides read TGTGCCAGCAGTAGGCCAGGGGGCGAGCAGTACGTC. This codes for CASSRPGGEQYV. V gene TRBV6-5 combines with J gene TRBJ2-7; 7 bases are shared with TRBD1. J lost 6 bases, V lost 5 bases, and 4 bases had no gene match. Germline V gene data show CDR1 as MNHEY and CDR2 as SVGAGI. CDR3 length: 12 residues.

This clonotype was picked up a small number of times. The rearrangement joins TRBV20-1 to TRBJ1-2; no definite D call. The germline gives CDR1 DFQATT, CDR2 SNEGSKA (reference sequence). V was cut by 5 bases and J by 6 bases, with 16 bases left in between. The CDR3 sequence is 13 residues long. The CDR3: CSAPLLGSHGYTF. In DNA form, the CDR3 reads TGCAGTGCTCCCCTCTTAGGGAGCCATGGCTACACCTTC.

On this clonotype: A much larger clone sits a single nucleotide away, making a read error possible. The chain couples TRBV5-5 to TRBJ2-3; 9 bases are shared with TRBD2. The germline gives CDR1 SGHKS, CDR2 YYEKEE (reference sequence). V shed 2 bases, J shed 1 base, and the junction held 11 bases outside the gene matches. CDR3 length: 18 residues. The CDR3 DNA is TGTGCCAGCAGCTTATTGCGGGGGGGCTACAGGGGCACAGATACGCAGTATTTT. Translated: CASSLLRGGYRGTDTQYF.

The J gene is TRBJ2-3, the V gene TRBV9; TRBD1 matches 7 bases. Germline-derived CDR1 and CDR2 are SGDLS and YYNGEE. This CDR3 comprises 15 residues. V was pared by 5 bases and J by 2 bases, with 8 bases of the junction left unmatched. CDR3 nucleotide sequence: TGTGCCAGCAGTATAGGGACAGTGGCCACAGATACGCAGTATTTT. This sequence encodes CASSIGTVATDTQYF.

This clonotype was counted between two and nine times. This chain uses TRBV5-6 with TRBJ1-1; D is unclear. Between the trimmed V and J ends, which lost 1 base and 8 bases, there was a span of 12 bases. The CDR3 contains 13 residues. Looked up from germline, CDR1 is SGHDT and CDR2 is YYEEEE. The CDR3 region has the DNA TGTGCCAGCAGCTTGCATCGGGCGAGGGAAGCTTTCTTT. Protein product: CASSLHRAREAFF. The variable domain in full, completed from reference TRBV5-6 and TRBJ1-1, reads DAGVTQSPTHLIKTRGQQVTLRCSPKSGHDTVSWYQQALGQGPQFIFQYYEEEERQRGNFPDRFSGHQFPNYSSELNVNALLLGDSALYLCASSLHRAREAFFGQGTRLTVV.

This clonotype has ten or more counts. This chain connects TRBV7-9 to TRBJ1-6; D may be TRBD1 (6 bases). Trimming removed 5 bases at V and 3 bases at J, with 8 bases between. From germline, CDR1 is SEHNR and CDR2 FQNEAQ (reference sequence). CDR3 length equals 14 residues. Here the CDR3 DNA reads TGTGCCAGCAGCCAGGGGAACTATAATTCACCCCTCCACTTT. It encodes CASSQGNYNSPLHF.

This chain links TRBV24-1 with TRBJ2-5; unclear D gene. Trimming left V 3 bases short and J 0 bases short, with 10 bases between. This CDR3 region has 15 residues. The germline CDR1 and CDR2 sequences are KGHDR and SFDVKD. CDR3 sequence reads: CATSDLSRNQETQYF. CDR3 in DNA: TGTGCCACCAGTGATCTCAGCCGGAACCAAGAGACCCAGTACTTC.

In this sample, this clonotype turned up a few times. The V and J genes are TRBV9 and TRBJ2-7; D ambiguous. Trimming pared 1 base from V and 7 bases from J, leaving 12 bases between. The CDR3 has 13 residues. The germline V gene encodes CDR1 SGDLS and CDR2 YYNGEE. CDR3 coding DNA: TGTGCCAGCAGCGTACCGGTGGAAGGAGAGCAGTACTTC. This sequence encodes CASSVPVEGEQYF.

This clonotype came up a few times. The chain links TRBV29-1 to TRBJ2-5; TRBD1 matches 10 bases. The CDR3 loop spans 15 amino acids. Trimming cost V 7 bases and J 5 bases; bases outside gene matches: 13. In germline, CDR1 is SQVTM, CDR2 ANQGSEA. CDR3 in amino acids: CSARTGGAPQETQYF. The CDR3 DNA reads TGCAGCGCCAGGACAGGGGGGGCCCCCCAGGAGACCCAGTACTTC.

This clonotype occurred a few times. The genes are TRBV5-4 and TRBJ2-3, with 13 bases lining up with TRBD2. V gave up 4 bases and J gave up 2 bases; unmatched junction bases: 4. CDR3 length: 16 amino acids. Germline CDR1 and CDR2: SGHNT and YYREEE (reference sequence). In nucleotides, the CDR3 is TGTGCCAGCAGCCAAGGGACTAGCGGGGTCACAGATACGCAGTATTTT. Translation: CASSQGTSGVTDTQYF.

V is TRBV10-3 and J is TRBJ1-3; 9 bases line up with TRBD1. Germline V gene sequence: CDR1 ENHRY, CDR2 SYGVKD. After removal of 6 bases from V and 0 bases from J, the junction contained 6 bases not matched to a gene. The CDR3 contains 16 residues. The CDR3 bases are TGTGCCATCAGCGACCCGGGACAGGGCTCTGGAAACACCATATATTTT. Its translation: CAISDPGQGSGNTIYF.

This clonotype was seen a few times. The chain combines TRBV10-3 with TRBJ2-7; D might be TRBD2 (5 bases). With 11 bases removed from V and 3 bases from J, the gap between germline ends came to 8 bases. This CDR3 contains 10 residues. Germline V gene data show CDR1 as ENHRY and CDR2 as SYGVKD. This CDR3 is CAAGLYEQYF. The CDR3 bases are TGTGCCGCGGGCCTCTACGAGCAGTACTTC.

This clonotype came up a few times. Here the CDR3 DNA reads TGTGCCAGCATTGAATCGGGGTCCGAGCAGTACTTC. Its protein product is CASIESGSEQYF. The V gene is TRBV27, the J gene TRBJ2-7; perhaps TRBD2 as D (5 bases). Trimming removed 7 bases at V and 6 bases at J, with 13 bases between. This CDR3 is 12 amino acids long. Germline V gives CDR1 MNHEY, CDR2 SMNVEV (reference sequence).